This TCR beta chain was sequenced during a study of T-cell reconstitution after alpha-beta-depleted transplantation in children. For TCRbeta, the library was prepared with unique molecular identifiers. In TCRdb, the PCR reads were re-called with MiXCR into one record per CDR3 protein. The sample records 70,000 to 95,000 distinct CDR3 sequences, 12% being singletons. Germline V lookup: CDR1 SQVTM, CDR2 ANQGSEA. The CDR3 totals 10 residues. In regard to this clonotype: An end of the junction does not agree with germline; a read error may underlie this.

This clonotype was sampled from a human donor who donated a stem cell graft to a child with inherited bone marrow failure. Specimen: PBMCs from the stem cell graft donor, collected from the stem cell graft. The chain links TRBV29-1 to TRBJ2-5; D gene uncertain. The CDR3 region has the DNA TGCAGCTTGCCCCTGTGTGCCGGGCGCTTC. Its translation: CSLPLCAGRF.